This T cell receptor (beta chain) was profiled in a study of OX40 agonist ivuxolimab in advanced cancers. Study at large: Earlier anti-PD-1, anti-PD-L1 or anti-CTLA-4 therapy was permitted; about 38% had received some. Regarding the study as a whole: CD4+ T cells averaged fewer expanded clones than CD8+ T cells.

On this clone itself: Its target is unknown.

The data were produced by immunoSEQ multiplex PCR, yet TCRdb's version contains in-frame clones alone and is incomplete. The data show under 80,000 clones, roughly nine tenths seen once. V was pared by 4 bases and J by 0 bases, with 12 bases between. This CDR3 region has 14 residues. The germline V gene has CDR1 SQVTM and CDR2 ANQGSEA. This receptor was obtained from an adult with an advanced solid tumor such as melanoma, head and neck, liver or kidney cancer. The chain combines TRBV29-1 with TRBJ1-2; D is unclear. Source: CD4+ or CD8+ T cells sorted from blood, taken in a trial of the OX40 agonist ivuxolimab. The chain's CDR3 is CSVGVAATNYGYTF. The CDR3 DNA follows: TGCAGCGTTGGGGTGGCAGCAACTAACTATGGCTACACCTTC.